Sequencing of this T cell receptor (beta chain) was carried out in a study of T cell repertoires in cytomegalovirus infection. Study in general: A matching HLA type, together with CMV infection, was signaled by public TCR beta signatures. Overall study findings and caveats: Frequencies of public TCR beta families were cumulated, and this identified carriers of CMV plus the relevant HLA. HLA-C-restricted TCR beta clonotypes specific for CMV led the ex vivo response.

Each CDR3 protein gets one entry after TCRdb re-called the reads with MiXCR. The sample yields more than 400,000 distinct CDR3 sequences, more than 20% seen once. A note on this clonotype: The target antigen is unknown.

The CDR3 is 14 residues long. CDR1 and CDR2 from the germline V gene are SGHTA and FQGNSA. Deletions cut 5 bases from V and 1 base from J, with 9 bases between. This chain links TRBV7-2 with TRBJ1-3; no clear D gene. Sequencing was done on a sample of PBMCs. The TCR originated in a human donor in good health (CMV status not recorded). Some clones in this sample may be carry-over from other donors' samples. CDR3 sequence (DNA): TGTGCCAGCAGCACGGGGTTTTCTGGAAACACCATATATTTT. This gives the protein CASSTGFSGNTIYF.